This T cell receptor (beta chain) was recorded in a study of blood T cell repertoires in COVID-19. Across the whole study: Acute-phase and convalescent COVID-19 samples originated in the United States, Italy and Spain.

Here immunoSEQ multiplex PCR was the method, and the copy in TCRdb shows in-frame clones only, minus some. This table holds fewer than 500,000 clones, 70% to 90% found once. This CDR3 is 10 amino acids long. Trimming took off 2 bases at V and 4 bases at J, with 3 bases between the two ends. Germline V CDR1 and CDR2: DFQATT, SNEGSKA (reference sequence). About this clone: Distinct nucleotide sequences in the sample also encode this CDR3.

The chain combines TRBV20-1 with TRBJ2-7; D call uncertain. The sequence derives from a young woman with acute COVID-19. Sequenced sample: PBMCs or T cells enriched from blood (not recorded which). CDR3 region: CSARYYEQYF. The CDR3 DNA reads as TGCAGTGCTAGATATTACGAGCAGTACTTC.